A selection of T cell receptor beta chains follows, all from one sample in a study of blood T cell repertoires in COVID-19. Sequencing was performed with immunoSEQ multiplex PCR; in TCRdb, only in-frame clones are kept and a portion is missing. Seen here are around 180,000 clones, 86% observed once, and the top ten hold around 8.6%. Material: PBMCs or T cells enriched from blood (not recorded which). The receptors were gathered from a woman in her twenties or thirties who had recovered from COVID-19. The CDR3 runs from the conserved cysteine through the conserved F or W. A D gene is named only where the DNA matches it firmly. Rows may omit the clone size; those that give it use once, few, many or a size class.

j_call v_call clone_size d_call cdr3_nt cdr3_aa
TRBJ2-4 TRBV7-9 . TRBD1 TGTGCCAGCAGCTCCTCACTACAGGGGGGAGCCAGGAACATTCAGTACTTC CASSSSLQGGARNIQYF
TRBJ2-7 TRBV7-9 once . TGTGCCAGCAGCTTAATTTCTTGGGGGGTTCGGAACTACGAGCAGTACTTC CASSLISWGVRNYEQYF
TRBJ2-3 TRBV10-3 . . TGTGCCACCGGGACACCGGGCGCAGATACGCAGTATTTT CATGTPGADTQYF
TRBJ1-6 TRBV6-6 . . TGTGCCAGCAGTTACCCCACGGGACAAAATAATTCACCCCTCCACTTT CASSYPTGQNNSPLHF
TRBJ1-5 TRBV19 . TRBD1 TGTGCCAGTAGTAAAGGGACAACAGGGGCTCAGCCCCAGCATTTT CASSKGTTGAQPQHF
TRBJ2-7 TRBV29-1 few TRBD2 TGCAGCGTGGACGGGACTAGCGGGTCCTACGAGCAGTACTTC CSVDGTSGSYEQYF
TRBJ2-7 TRBV29-1 . TRBD2 TGCAGCGCTGGGACTAGCGGGAGTTCCTACGAGCAGTACTTC CSAGTSGSSYEQYF
TRBJ2-7 TRBV2 . . TGTGCCAGCAGTAATGGACAGTGGGGTCACTACGAGCAGTACTTC CASSNGQWGHYEQYF
TRBJ2-2 TRBV15 . . TGTGCCACCAGCAAGAGAGGGCCTGCCGGGGAGCTGTTTTTT CATSKRGPAGELFF
TRBJ2-7 TRBV28 . TRBD2 TGTGCCAGCAGTTCCTCGGGTAGCGGGAGCCGCGAGCAGTACTTC CASSSSGSGSREQYF
TRBJ1-5 TRBV29-1 . . TGCAGCGCTAGGACGGGGTTGATTAATCAGCCCCAGCATTTT CSARTGLINQPQHF
TRBJ2-7 TRBV15 many TRBD1 TGTGCCACCAGCAGACCCTCCGGGACAGGGGGAGTCCCAGCCGAGCAGTACTTC CATSRPSGTGGVPAEQYF
TRBJ2-3 TRBV18 . TRBD2 TGTGCCAGCTCGCGGACTAGCGGGCAGACAGATACGCAGTATTTT CASSRTSGQTDTQYF
TRBJ1-1 TRBV6-5 . . TGTGCCAGCACCGGAGGCACTGAAGCTTTCTTT CASTGGTEAFF
TRBJ1-1 TRBV28 . . TGTGCCAGCAGTCACGGGGGGTTCGGAACAGTGGCCACTGAAGCTTTCTTT CASSHGGFGTVATEAFF
TRBJ2-5 TRBV7-3 . TRBD1 TGTGCCAGCAGCTCAGGGGGACAGGGGATGGACCAAGAGACCCAGTACTTC CASSSGGQGMDQETQYF
TRBJ1-2 TRBV19 . . TGTGCCAGTAGTATCTTCGGTAACTATGGCTACACCTTC CASSIFGNYGYTF
TRBJ2-7 TRBV27 once . TGTGCCAGCAGTTTAGGGCCTGGGCTTGATAGCGGATATTCCTACGAGCAGTACTTC CASSLGPGLDSGYSYEQYF
TRBJ2-5 TRBV12-5 . . TGTGCTAGTGGTTTGGCAGGGTGGGAGACCCAGTACTTC CASGLAGWETQYF
TRBJ2-3 TRBV7-9 . TRBD2 TGTGCCAGCAGCAGCCTTAGCGGGGGGAGAACAGATACGCAGTATTTT CASSSLSGGRTDTQYF